This T cell receptor beta chain emerged from a study of cytomegalovirus exposure and HLA in healthy donors (dated by TCRdb to the late 2010s). The study in broad terms: According to a later analysis, one platform produced both the roughly 110 validation repertoires and the 620 or so repertoires of the first cohort. Besides the first cohort of roughly 660 subjects, a separate validation cohort made up of roughly 130 different subjects was used. To predict cytomegalovirus infection status, the study combined high-throughput TCR immunosequencing, statistical association of individual TCRs with disease status, and machine learning. The study was designed to test whether signatures of past pathogen exposure could be identified by cataloging public T cell receptors. Broader findings and caveats from the paper: Most TCR sequences were seen in very few donors, while some public TCRs were found in many individuals. In a later analysis, TCRs clustered in the first cohort were found to also tend to co-occur in the 120 or so validation repertoires, with 94% of cluster scores above 0. In vitro tests confirmed that a few of the cytomegalovirus-associated TCR beta chains recognize cytomegalovirus antigens. A total of fewer than 200 TCR beta chains were listed by the study as associated with cytomegalovirus. The authors suggested that the approach could potentially be extended to other disease states and immunological phenotypes. A later analysis lacked HLA typing for the validation cohort, so it scored co-occurrence in that cohort across all 120 repertoires. In both the original and validation cohorts, the classifier was reported to diagnose cytomegalovirus status with high specificity and sensitivity.

Concerning this clone itself: Its target antigen remains unknown. No base qualities exist here, and no much larger clone lies one base off it.

The CDR3 covers 14 residues, taking in both the cysteine and the phenylalanine. The kept DNA is CDR3 alone, 42 bases in frame from the first base. Compared with germline, V lacks 5 bases and J lacks 2 bases; bases without a gene match: 5. CDR1 and CDR2 are read off the germline V gene (reference sequence) as SEHNR and FQNEAQ. Donors formed part of the validation cohort, which comprised 120 or so subjects and was distinct from the first cohort of over 500 subjects. Library method: the immunoSEQ multiplex PCR assay. Processing in the source paper ran as follows. A statistical classification framework was developed to diagnose cytomegalovirus status using the catalog of TCR beta chain sequences. TCRdb provides this immuneACCESS table in a form limited to in-frame rearrangements. Some clones are lacking; in checked studies, under half of them reflect an unresolved V gene, and why the rest are absent is not known. V and J calls and clone size are given by that table; D and trimming were obtained from the DNA. Present in this sample are about 160,000 clones, 75% to 90% of which were seen just once. The ten biggest clones cover about 2.3% of the sample.

This receptor was identified in a woman between 18 and 29 years old in good health and CMV-seronegative. Sequencing input: PBMCs. Recombination linked TRBV7-9 to TRBJ2-5; TRBD1 aligns with 7 central bases. The CDR3 in this case is CASSRQTGQETQYF. The DNA sequence follows: TGTGCCAGCAGCCGCCAGACAGGGCAAGAGACCCAGTACTTC.